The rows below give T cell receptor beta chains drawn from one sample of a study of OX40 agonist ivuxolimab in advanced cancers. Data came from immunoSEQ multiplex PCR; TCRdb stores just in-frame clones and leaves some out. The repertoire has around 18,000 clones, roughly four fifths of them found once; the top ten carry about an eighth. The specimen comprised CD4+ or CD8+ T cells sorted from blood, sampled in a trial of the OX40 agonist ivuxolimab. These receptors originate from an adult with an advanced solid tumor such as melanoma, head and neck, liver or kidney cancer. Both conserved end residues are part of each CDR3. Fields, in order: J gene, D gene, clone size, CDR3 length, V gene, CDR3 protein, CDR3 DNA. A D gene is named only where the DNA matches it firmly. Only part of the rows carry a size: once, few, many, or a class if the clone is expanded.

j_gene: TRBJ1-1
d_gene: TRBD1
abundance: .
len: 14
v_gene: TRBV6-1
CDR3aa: CASRMGQENTEAFF
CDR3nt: TGTGCCAGCAGAATGGGACAGGAAAACACTGAAGCTTTCTTT

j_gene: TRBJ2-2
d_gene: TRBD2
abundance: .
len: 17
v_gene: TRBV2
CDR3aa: CASSVVAGAPNTGELFF
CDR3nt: TGTGCCAGCAGTGTAGTAGCGGGGGCCCCGAACACCGGGGAGCTGTTTTTT

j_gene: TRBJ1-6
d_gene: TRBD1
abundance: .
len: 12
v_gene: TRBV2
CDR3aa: CASRRTGGTLHF
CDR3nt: TGTGCCAGCAGGAGGACAGGAGGAACCCTCCACTTT

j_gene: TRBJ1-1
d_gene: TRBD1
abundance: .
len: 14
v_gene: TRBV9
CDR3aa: CASSLTGVNTEAFF
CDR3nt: TGTGCCAGCAGCCTAACAGGGGTGAACACTGAAGCTTTCTTT

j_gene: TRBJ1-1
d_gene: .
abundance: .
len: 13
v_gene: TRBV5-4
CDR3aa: CASSLDPNTEAFF
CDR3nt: TGTGCCAGCAGCTTGGACCCGAACACTGAAGCTTTCTTT

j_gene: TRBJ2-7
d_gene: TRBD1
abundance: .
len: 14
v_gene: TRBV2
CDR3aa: CASRAGTGFYEQYF
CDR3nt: TGTGCCAGCAGGGCCGGGACAGGGTTCTACGAGCAGTACTTC

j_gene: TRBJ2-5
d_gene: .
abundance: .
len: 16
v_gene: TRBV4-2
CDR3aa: CASSQNPSEPGETQYF
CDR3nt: TGTGCCAGCAGCCAAAACCCGTCAGAACCCGGGGAGACCCAGTACTTC

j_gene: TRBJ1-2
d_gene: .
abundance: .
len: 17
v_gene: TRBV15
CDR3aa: CATSSPRGPASSGGYTF
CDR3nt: TGTGCCACCAGCAGCCCACGTGGGCCGGCGAGTTCGGGGGGCTACACCTTC

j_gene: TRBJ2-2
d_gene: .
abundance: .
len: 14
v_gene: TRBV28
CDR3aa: CASRVGGNTGELFF
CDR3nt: TGTGCCAGCAGGGTGGGGGGCAACACCGGGGAGCTGTTTTTT

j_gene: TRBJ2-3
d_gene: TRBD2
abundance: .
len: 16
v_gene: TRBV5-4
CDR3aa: CASSLGGSVSTDTQYF
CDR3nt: TGTGCCAGCAGCTTGGGCGGGAGTGTTAGCACAGATACGCAGTATTTT

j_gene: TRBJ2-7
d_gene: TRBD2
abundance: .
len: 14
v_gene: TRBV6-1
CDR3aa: CASSEVAGVSEQYF
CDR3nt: TGTGCCAGCAGTGAAGTAGCGGGAGTTAGCGAGCAGTACTTC

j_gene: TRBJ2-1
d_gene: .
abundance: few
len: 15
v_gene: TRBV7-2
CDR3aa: CASSLTWVSYNEQFF
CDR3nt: TGTGCCAGCAGCCTCACATGGGTTTCCTACAATGAGCAGTTCTTC

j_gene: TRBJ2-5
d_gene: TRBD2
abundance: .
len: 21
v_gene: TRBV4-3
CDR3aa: CASSQAIRPYYTTSLQETQYF
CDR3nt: TGCGCCAGCAGCCAAGCTATCCGCCCATACTATACGACTAGCCTCCAAGAGACCCAGTACTTC

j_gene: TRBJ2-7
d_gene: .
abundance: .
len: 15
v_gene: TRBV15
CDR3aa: CATSLELASSYEQYF
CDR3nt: TGTGCCACCAGTCTGGAACTAGCTAGCTCCTACGAGCAGTACTTC

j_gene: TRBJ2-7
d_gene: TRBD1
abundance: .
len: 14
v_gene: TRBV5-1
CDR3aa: CASRDTGGSYEQYF
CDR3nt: TGCGCCAGCAGGGACACAGGGGGCTCCTACGAGCAGTACTTC

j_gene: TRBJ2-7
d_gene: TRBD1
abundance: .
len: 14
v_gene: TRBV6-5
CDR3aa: CASTINTGVNEQYF
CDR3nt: TGTGCCAGCACCATTAACACAGGGGTCAACGAGCAGTACTTC

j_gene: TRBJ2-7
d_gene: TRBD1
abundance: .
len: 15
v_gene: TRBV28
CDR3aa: CASSLAGTGTGEQYF
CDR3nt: TGTGCCAGCAGTTTGGCTGGGACAGGAACGGGCGAGCAGTACTTC

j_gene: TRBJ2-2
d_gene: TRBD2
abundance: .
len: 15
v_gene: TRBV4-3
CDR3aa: CASSRGGANTGELFF
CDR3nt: TGCGCCAGCAGCCGTGGGGGGGCGAACACCGGGGAGCTGTTTTTT

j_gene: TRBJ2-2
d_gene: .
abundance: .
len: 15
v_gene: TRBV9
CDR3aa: CASSPLAGYTGELFF
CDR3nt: TGTGCCAGCAGCCCATTAGCCGGTTACACCGGGGAGCTGTTTTTT

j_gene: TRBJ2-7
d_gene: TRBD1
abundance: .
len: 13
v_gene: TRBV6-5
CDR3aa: CASSQWTGVEQYF
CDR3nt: TGTGCCAGCAGTCAATGGACAGGGGTCGAGCAGTACTTC

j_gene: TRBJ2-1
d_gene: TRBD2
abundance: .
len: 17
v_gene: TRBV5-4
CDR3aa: CASSLGVLAGGRDEQFF
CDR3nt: TGTGCCAGCAGCTTGGGTGTACTAGCGGGAGGGCGAGATGAGCAGTTCTTC

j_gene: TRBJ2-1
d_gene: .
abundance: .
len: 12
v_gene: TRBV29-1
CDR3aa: CSVVEGSDPQFF
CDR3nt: TGCAGCGTTGTGGAGGGTTCGGACCCTCAGTTCTTC

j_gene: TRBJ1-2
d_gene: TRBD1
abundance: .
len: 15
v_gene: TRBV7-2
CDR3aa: CASSPTRTGIYGYTF
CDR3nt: TGTGCCAGCAGCCCGACTAGGACAGGGATCTATGGCTACACCTTC

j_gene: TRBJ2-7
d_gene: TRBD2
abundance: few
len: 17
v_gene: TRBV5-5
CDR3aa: CASTYKARGLDGYEQYF
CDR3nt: TGTGCCAGCACCTACAAAGCTCGGGGACTAGACGGCTACGAGCAGTACTTC

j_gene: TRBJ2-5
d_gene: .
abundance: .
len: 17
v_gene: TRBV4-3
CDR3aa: CASSQESTQAGMETQYF
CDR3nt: TGCGCCAGCAGCCAGGAGTCAACACAGGCGGGTATGGAGACCCAGTACTTC

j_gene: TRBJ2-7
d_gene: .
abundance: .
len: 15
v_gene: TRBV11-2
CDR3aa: CASSLGGTLSYEQYF
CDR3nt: TGTGCCAGCAGCTTAGGAGGGACACTCTCCTACGAGCAGTACTTC

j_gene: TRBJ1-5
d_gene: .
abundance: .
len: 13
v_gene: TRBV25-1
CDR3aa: CASSEIEGQPQHF
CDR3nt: TGTGCCAGCAGTGAGATAGAAGGTCAGCCCCAGCATTTT

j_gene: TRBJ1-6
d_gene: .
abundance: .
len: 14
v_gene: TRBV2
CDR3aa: CASRGRVNNSPLHF
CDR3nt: TGTGCCAGCAGGGGAAGGGTAAATAATTCACCCCTCCACTTT

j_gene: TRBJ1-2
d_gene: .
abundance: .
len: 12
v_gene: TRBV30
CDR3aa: CAWTAANLGYTF
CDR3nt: TGTGCCTGGACCGCGGCGAATCTCGGCTACACCTTC

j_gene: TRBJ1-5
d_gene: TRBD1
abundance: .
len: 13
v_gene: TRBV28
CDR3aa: CASSPGQFQPQHF
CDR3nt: TGTGCCAGCAGTCCGGGACAGTTTCAGCCCCAGCATTTT

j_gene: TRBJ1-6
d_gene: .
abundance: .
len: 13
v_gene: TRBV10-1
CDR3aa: CASSRGPGSPLHF
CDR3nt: TGCGCCAGCTCGCGGGGGCCAGGATCACCCCTCCACTTT